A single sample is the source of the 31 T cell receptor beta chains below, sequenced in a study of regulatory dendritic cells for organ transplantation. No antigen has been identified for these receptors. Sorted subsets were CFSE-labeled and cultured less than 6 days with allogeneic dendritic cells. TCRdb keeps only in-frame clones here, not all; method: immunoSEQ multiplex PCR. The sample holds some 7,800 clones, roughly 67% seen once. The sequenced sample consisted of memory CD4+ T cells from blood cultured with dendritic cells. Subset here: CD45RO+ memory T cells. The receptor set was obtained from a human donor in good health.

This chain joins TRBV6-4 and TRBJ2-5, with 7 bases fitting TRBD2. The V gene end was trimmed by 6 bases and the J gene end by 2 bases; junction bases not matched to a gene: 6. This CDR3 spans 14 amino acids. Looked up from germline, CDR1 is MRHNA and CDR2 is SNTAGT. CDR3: CASSLGTKQETQYF. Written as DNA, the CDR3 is TGTGCCAGCAGCCTCGGGACTAAACAAGAGACCCAGTACTTC.

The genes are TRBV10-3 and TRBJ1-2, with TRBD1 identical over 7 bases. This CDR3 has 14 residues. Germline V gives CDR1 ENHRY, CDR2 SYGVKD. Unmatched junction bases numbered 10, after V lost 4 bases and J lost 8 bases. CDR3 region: CAISVGDSFFGYTF. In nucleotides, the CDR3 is TGTGCCATCAGTGTTGGGGACAGCTTTTTCGGCTACACCTTC.

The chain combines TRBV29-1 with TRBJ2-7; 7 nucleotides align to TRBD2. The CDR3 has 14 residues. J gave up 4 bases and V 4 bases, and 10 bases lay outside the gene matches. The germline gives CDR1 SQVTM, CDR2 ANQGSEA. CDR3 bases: TGCAGCGTTGGGGTAGGACTAGTCGGATACGAGCAGTACTTC. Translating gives CSVGVGLVGYEQYF.

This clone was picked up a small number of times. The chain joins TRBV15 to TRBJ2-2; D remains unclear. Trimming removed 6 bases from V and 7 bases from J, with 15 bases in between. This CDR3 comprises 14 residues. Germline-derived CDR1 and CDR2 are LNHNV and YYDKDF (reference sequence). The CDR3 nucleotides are TGTGCCACCAGGGGTAGAACTTGGAGCGGGGAGCTGTTTTTT. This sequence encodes CATRGRTWSGELFF.

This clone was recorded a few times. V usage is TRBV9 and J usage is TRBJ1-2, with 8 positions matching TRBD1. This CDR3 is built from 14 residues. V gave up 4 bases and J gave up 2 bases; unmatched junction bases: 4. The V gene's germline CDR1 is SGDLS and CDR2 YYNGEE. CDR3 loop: CASSPQGGNYGYTF. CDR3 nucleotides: TGTGCCAGCAGCCCACAGGGGGGGAACTATGGCTACACCTTC.

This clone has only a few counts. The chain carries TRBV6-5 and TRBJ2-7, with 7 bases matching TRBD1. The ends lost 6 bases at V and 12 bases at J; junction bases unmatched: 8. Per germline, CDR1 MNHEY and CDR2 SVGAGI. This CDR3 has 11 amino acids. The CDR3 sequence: CASRDRGLPYF. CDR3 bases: TGTGCCAGCAGAGATAGGGGGCTTCCGTACTTC.

The CDR3 sequence is CASSQGTSGGEQFF. The DNA of the CDR3 is TGCGCCAGCAGCCAAGGGACTAGCGGAGGTGAGCAGTTCTTC. The V gene is TRBV4-1, the J gene TRBJ2-1, with 10 bases that match TRBD2. The V and J ends lost 1 base and 9 bases, in that order; junction bases with no gene match: 3. This CDR3 is built from 14 residues. Germline V gene data show CDR1 as MGHRA and CDR2 as YSYEKL.

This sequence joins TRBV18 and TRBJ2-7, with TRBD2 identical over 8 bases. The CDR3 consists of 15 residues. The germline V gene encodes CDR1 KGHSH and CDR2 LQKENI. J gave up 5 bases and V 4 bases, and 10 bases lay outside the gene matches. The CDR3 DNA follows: TGTGCCAGCTCACTCGGCGCGGGGGGCTCGGACGAGCAGTACTTC. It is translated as CASSLGAGGSDEQYF.

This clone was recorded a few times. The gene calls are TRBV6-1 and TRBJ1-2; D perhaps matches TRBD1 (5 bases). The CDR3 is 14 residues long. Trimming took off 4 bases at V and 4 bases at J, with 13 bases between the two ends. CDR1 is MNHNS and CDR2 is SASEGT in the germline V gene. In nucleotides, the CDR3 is TGTGCCAGCAGTGGACAGACGGGTTTCTATGGCTACACCTTC. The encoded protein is CASSGQTGFYGYTF.

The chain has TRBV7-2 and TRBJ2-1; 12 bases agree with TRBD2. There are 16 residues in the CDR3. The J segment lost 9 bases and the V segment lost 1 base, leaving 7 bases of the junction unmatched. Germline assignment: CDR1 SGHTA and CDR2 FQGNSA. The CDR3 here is CASSLVSSGGVGEQFF. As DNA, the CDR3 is TGTGCCAGCAGCTTAGTGTCTAGCGGGGGGGTCGGTGAGCAGTTCTTC.

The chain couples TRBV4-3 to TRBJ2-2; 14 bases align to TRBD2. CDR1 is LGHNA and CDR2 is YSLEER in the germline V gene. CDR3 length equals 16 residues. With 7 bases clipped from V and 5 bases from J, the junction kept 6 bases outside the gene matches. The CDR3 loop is CASTTWTSGRTGELFF. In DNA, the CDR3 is TGCGCCAGCACCACGTGGACTAGCGGGAGGACCGGGGAGCTGTTTTTT.

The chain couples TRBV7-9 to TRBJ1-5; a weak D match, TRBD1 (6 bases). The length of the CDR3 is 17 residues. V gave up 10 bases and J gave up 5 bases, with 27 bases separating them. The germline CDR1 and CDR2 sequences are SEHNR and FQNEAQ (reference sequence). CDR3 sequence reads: CAKPRNREESSHQPQHF. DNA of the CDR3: TGTGCCAAACCGAGGAACAGGGAAGAGAGTAGTCATCAGCCCCAGCATTTT.

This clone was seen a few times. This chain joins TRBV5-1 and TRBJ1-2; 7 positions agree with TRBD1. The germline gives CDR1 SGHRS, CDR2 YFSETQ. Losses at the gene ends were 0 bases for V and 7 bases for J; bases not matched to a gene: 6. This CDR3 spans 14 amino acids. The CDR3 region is CASSLAGQLGGYTF. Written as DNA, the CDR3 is TGCGCCAGCAGCTTGGCGGGACAGCTAGGTGGCTACACCTTC. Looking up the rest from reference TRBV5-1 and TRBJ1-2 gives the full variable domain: KAGVTQTPRYLIKTRGQQVTLSCSPISGHRSVSWYQQTPGQGLQFLFEYFSETQRNKGNFPGRFSGRQFSNSRSEMNVSTLELGDSALYLCASSLAGQLGGYTFGSGTRLTVV.

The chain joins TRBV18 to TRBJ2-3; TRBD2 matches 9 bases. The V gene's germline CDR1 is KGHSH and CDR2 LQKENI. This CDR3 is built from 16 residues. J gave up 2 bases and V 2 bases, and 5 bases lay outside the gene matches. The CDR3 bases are TGTGCCAGCTCACCAGGAAGCGGGGGGAACACAGATACGCAGTATTTT. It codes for CASSPGSGGNTDTQYF.

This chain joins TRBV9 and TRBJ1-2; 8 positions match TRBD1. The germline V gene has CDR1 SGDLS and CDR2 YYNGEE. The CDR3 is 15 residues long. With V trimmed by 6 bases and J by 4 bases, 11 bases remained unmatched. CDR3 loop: CASTKQDRDRYGYTF. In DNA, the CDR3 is TGTGCCAGCACTAAGCAGGACAGGGATCGCTATGGCTACACCTTC.

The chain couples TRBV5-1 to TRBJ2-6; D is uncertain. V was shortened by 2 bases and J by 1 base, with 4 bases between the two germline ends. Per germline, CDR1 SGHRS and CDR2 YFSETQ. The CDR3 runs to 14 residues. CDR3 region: CASSFQSGANVLTF. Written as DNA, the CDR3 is TGCGCCAGCAGCTTTCAGTCTGGGGCCAACGTCCTGACTTTC.

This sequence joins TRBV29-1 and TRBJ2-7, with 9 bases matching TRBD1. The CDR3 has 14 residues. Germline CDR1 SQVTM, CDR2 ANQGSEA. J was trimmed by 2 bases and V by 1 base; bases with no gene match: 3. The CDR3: CSVEAGQGTYEQYF. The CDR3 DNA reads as TGCAGCGTTGAAGCTGGACAGGGGACCTACGAGCAGTACTTC.

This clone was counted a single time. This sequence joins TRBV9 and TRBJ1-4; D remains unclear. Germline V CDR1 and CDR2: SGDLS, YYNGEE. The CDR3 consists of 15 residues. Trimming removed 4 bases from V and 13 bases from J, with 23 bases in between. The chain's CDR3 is CASSQEGRSFDGLFF. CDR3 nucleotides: TGTGCCAGCAGCCAAGAGGGCCGATCGTTTGACGGACTGTTTTTT. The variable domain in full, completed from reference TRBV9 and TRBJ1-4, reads DSGVTQTPKHLITATGQRVTLRCSPRSGDLSVYWYQQSLDQGLQFLIQYYNGEERAKGNILERFSAQQFPDLHSELNLSSLELGDSALYFCASSQEGRSFDGLFFGSGTQLSVL.

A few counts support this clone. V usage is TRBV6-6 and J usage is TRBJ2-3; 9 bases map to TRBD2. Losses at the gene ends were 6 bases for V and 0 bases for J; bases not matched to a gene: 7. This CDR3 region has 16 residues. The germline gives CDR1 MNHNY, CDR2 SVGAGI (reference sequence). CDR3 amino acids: CASRKSGGKSTDTQYF. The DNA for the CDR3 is TGTGCCAGCAGAAAAAGCGGGGGGAAGAGCACAGATACGCAGTATTTT.

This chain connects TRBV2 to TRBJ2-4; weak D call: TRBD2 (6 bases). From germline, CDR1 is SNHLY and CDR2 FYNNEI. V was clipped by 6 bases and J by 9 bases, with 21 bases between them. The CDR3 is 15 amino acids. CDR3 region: CASRVAASSLGIQYF. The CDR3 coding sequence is TGTGCCAGCAGGGTAGCGGCCAGTTCCCTTGGCATTCAGTACTTC.

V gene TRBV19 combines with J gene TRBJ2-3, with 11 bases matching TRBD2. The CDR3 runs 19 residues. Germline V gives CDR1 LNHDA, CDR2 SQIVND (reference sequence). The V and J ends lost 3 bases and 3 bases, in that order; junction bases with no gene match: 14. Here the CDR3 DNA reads TGTGCCAGTAGTATGAGTCGGCTAGCGGGGGGCTTCGAGACAGATACGCAGTATTTT. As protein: CASSMSRLAGGFETDTQYF.

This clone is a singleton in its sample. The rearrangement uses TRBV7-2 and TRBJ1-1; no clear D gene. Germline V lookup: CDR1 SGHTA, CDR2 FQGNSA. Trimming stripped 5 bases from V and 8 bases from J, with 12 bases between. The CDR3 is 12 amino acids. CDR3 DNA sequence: TGTGCCAGCAGCCCCCGTCGAGGGGAAGCTTTCTTT. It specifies CASSPRRGEAFF.

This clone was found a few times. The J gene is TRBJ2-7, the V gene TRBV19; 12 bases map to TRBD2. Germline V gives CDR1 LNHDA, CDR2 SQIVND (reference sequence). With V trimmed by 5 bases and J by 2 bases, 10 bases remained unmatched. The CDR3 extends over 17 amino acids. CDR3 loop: CASSSRTSGGRTYEQYF. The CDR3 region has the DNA TGTGCCAGTAGTTCCCGAACTAGCGGGGGGAGGACCTACGAGCAGTACTTC.

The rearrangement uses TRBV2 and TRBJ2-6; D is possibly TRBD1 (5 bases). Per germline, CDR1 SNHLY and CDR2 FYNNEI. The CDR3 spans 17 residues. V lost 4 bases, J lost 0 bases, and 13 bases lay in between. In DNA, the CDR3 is TGTGCCAGCAGTGGCCAGGGCCTTAGCTCTGGGGCCAACGTCCTGACTTTC. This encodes CASSGQGLSSGANVLTF.

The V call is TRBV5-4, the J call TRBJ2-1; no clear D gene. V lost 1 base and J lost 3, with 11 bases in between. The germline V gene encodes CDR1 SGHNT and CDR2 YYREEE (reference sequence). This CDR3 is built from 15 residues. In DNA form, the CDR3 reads TGTGCCAGCAGCTTGTTATCCTCCGGCTACAATGAGCAGTTCTTC. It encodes CASSLLSSGYNEQFF.

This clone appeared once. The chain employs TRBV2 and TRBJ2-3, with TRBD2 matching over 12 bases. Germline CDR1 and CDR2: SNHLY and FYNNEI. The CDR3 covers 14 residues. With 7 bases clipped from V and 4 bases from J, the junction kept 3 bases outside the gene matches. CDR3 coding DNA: TGTGCCAGCACTAGCGGGGGGGCCGCAGATACGCAGTATTTT. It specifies CASTSGGAADTQYF.

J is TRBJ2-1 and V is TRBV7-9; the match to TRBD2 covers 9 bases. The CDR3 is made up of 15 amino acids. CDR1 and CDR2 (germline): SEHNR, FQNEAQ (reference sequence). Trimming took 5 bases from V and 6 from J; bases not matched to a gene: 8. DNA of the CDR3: TGTGCCAGCAGCGCTCCGGGACTAGCTACCAATGAGCAGTTCTTC. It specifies CASSAPGLATNEQFF.

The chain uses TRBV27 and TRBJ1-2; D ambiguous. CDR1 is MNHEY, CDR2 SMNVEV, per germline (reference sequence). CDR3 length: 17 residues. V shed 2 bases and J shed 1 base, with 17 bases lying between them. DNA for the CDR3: TGTGCCAGCAGTTTAAAGGTCGAGGCCACCAGTAACTATGGCTACACCTTC. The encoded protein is CASSLKVEATSNYGYTF.

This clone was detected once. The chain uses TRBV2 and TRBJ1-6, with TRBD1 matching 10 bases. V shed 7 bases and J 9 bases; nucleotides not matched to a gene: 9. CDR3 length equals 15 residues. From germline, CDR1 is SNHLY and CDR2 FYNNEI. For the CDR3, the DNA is TGTGCCAGCATGCGAGGGGGACAGGGGATTTCACCCCTCCACTTT. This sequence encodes CASMRGGQGISPLHF.

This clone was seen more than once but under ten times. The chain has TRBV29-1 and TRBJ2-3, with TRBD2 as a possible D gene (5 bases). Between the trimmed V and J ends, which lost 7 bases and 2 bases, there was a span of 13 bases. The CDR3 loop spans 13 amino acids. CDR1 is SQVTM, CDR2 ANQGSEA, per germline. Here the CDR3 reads CSARGSITDTQYF. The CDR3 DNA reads TGCAGCGCCCGGGGATCCATCACAGATACGCAGTATTTT.

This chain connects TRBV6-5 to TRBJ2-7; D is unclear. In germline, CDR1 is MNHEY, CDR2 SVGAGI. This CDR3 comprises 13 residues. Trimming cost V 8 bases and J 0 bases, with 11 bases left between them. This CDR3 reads CASRTLSSYEQYF. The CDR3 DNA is TGTGCCAGCCGAACCCTTAGCTCCTACGAGCAGTACTTC.